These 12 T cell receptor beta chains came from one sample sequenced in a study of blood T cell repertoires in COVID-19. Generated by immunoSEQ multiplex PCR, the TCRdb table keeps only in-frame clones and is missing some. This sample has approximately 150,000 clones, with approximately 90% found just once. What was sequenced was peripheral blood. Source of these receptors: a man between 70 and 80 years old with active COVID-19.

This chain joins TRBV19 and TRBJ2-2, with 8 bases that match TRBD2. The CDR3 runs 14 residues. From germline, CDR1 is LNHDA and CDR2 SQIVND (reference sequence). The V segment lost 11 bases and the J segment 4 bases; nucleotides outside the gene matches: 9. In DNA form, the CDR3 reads TGTGCCTCAAGGGCGGGAGGAGGCACCGGGGAGCTGTTTTTT. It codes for CASRAGGGTGELFF.

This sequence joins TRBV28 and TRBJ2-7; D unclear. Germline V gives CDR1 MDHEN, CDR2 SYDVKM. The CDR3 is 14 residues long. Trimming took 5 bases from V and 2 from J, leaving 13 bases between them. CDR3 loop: CASSPPSVPYEQYF. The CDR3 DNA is TGTGCCAGCAGTCCACCATCGGTCCCCTACGAGCAGTACTTC.

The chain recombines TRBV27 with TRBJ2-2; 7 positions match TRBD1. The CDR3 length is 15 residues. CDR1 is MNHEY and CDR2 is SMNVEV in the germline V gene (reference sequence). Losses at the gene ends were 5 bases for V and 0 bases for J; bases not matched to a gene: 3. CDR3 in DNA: TGTGCCAGCAGTAAGGGACAGACGAACACCGGGGAGCTGTTTTTT. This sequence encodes CASSKGQTNTGELFF.

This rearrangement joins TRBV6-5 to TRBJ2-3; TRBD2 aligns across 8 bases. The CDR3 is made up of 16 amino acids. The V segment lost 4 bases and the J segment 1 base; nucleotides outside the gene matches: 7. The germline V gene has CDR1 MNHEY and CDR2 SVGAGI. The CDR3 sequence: CASSSPSLAGTDTQYF. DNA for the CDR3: TGTGCCAGCAGTTCCCCGTCACTAGCGGGCACAGATACGCAGTATTTT.

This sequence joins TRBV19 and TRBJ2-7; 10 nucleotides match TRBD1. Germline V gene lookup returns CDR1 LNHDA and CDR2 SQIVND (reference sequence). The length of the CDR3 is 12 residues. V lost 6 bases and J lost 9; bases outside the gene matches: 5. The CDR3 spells CASSRQGARQYF. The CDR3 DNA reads TGTGCCAGTAGCCGACAGGGGGCGAGGCAGTACTTC. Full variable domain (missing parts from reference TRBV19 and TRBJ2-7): DGGITQSPKYLFRKEGQNVTLSCEQNLNHDAMYWYRQDPGQGLRLIYYSQIVNDFQKGDIAEGYSVSREKKESFPLTVTSAQKNPTAFYLCASSRQGARQYFGPGTRLTVT.

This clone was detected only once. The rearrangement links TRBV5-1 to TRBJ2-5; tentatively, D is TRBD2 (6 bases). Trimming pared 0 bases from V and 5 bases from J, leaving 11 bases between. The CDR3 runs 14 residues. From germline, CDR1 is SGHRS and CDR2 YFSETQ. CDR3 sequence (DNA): TGCGCCAGCAGCTTGGTACCGGGGGTGGAGACCCAGTACTTC. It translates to CASSLVPGVETQYF.

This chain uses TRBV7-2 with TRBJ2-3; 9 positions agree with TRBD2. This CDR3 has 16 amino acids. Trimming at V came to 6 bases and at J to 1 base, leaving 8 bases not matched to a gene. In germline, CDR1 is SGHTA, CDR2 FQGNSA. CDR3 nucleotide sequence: TGTGCCAGCAGTCCCGCTATAGCGGGAGGCACAGATACGCAGTATTTT. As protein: CASSPAIAGGTDTQYF.

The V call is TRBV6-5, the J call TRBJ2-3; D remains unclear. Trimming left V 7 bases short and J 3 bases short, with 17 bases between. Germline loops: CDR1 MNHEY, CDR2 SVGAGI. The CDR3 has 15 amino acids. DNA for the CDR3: TGTGCCAGCACCCCCGCCGGGTTCGGGACAGATACGCAGTATTTT. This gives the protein CASTPAGFGTDTQYF.

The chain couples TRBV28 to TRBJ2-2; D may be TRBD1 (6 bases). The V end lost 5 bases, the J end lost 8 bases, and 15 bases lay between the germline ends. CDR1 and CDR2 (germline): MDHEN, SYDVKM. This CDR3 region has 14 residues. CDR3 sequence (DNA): TGTGCCAGCAGTCCCTTACTGGGGGCTGGGGAGCTGTTTTTT. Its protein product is CASSPLLGAGELFF.

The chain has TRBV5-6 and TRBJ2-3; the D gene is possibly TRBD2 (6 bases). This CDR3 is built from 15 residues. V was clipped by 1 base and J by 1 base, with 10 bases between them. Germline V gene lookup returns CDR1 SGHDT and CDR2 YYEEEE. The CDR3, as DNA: TGTGCCAGCAGCTTGACCGGGAGAGGCACAGATACGCAGTATTTT. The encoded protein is CASSLTGRGTDTQYF.

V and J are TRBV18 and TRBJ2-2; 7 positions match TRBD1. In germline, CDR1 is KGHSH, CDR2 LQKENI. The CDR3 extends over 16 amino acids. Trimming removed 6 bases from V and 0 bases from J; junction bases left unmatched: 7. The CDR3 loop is CASSPRTGANTGELFF. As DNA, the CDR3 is TGTGCCAGCTCCCCCCGGACAGGCGCGAACACCGGGGAGCTGTTTTTT.

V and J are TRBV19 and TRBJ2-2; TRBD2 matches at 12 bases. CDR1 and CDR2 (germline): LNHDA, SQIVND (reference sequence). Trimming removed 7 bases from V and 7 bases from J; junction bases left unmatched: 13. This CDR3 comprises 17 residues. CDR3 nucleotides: TGTGCCAGTACCCTTCGACTAGCGGGAGCTCGGGGCGGGGAGCTGTTTTTT. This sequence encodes CASTLRLAGARGGELFF. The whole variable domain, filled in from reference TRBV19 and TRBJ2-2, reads DGGITQSPKYLFRKEGQNVTLSCEQNLNHDAMYWYRQDPGQGLRLIYYSQIVNDFQKGDIAEGYSVSREKKESFPLTVTSAQKNPTAFYLCASTLRLAGARGGELFFGEGSRLTVL.